This TCR beta chain is from a study of T cell repertoires in urothelial bladder cancer. The data were produced by immunoSEQ multiplex PCR, yet TCRdb's version contains in-frame clones alone and is incomplete. The table includes 8,500 to 13,000 clones, around two thirds detected once. General study points: Up to about 15% of carcinoma infiltrating lymphocytes belonged to one T-cell clone.

For this clone: Its specificity is not known.

The TCR was taken from a human donor with a benign inflammatory bladder lesion. Sequenced: tumor-infiltrating cells from bladder cancer.

The CDR3 DNA is TGTGCCAGCAGCTTAGGTCGACTAGCGGGGGGTAATGAGCAGTTCTTC. It translates to CASSLGRLAGGNEQFF. V is TRBV7-2 and J is TRBJ2-1; 13 bases are shared with TRBD2. This CDR3 has 16 amino acids. The V gene end was trimmed by 1 base and the J gene end by 7 bases; junction bases not matched to a gene: 4. Germline V gene data show CDR1 as SGHTA and CDR2 as FQGNSA. The variable domain in full, completed from reference TRBV7-2 and TRBJ2-1, reads GAGVSQSPSNKVTEKGKDVELRCDPISGHTALYWYRQSLGQGLEFLIYFQGNSAPDKSGLPSDRFSAERTGGSVSTLTIQRTQQEDSAVYLCASSLGRLAGGNEQFFGPGTRLTVL.